This T cell receptor (beta chain) originates from a study of neurological immune-mediated disorders (dated by TCRdb to 2018 to 2020). At the level of the whole study: Of the 35 or so multiple sclerosis patients, about 31 had relapsing-remitting MS and 3 had secondary progressive MS. Peripheral blood TCR-beta repertoires from patients with HTLV-I-associated myelopathy (HAM/TSP), patients with multiple sclerosis, and healthy controls were compared in the study using UMI-based sequencing. Alongside PBMC samples, the set of approximately 100 TCR-beta libraries contained longitudinal samples, technical triplicates, and paired CD4+ and CD8+ T-cell subsets that had been sorted. The cohort included 60 to 75 subjects: approximately 15 with HAM/TSP, around 34 with multiple sclerosis, and 20 healthy controls. What the research found in general, with its limitations: Expanded clones from different subjects shared no identical CDR3 amino acid sequences, which suggests that TCR-beta repertoires were private in all groups. In a phylogenetic analysis, the repertoires of 18 out of 34 MS patients fell into a single cluster of related CDR3 sequences, pointing to a possible signature at the repertoire level. The highest TCR clonal expansion was observed in HAM/TSP patients, whereas the lowest was observed in MS patients, even when compared with healthy controls. The MS cluster was not associated with any clinical or MRI features, and the authors stated that larger cohorts are needed.

For sorted-subset TCR libraries, over 900,000 sorted CD4+ or CD8+ T cells were used. Multiple sclerosis patients were enrolled in a US clinical protocol evaluating disease progression by magnetic resonance imaging. Peripheral blood was subjected to Ficoll-Hypaque density gradient centrifugation to isolate PBMCs, which were then cryopreserved in liquid nitrogen. Paired sorted CD4+ and CD8+ subsets came from healthy controls, HAM/TSP patients and MS patients. cDNA was synthesized by template-switch 5'RACE using a primer with a 10-nucleotide random unique molecular identifier that tagged each TCR transcript. Each sequencing run produced over 160 million TCR-beta sequences covering 15-18 subjects. Total RNA was extracted with the RNeasy kit. TCR-beta VDJ regions were amplified with primers for the TCR constant region and the 5'RACE anchor, using the KAPA Real-time Library Amplification kit. Sample indexes and Illumina adaptors were added in a first PCR, and a second PCR then increased library yield. The roughly 650 bp TCR product was size-selected on a 2% E-gel SizeSelection system after Ampure bead purification. Before pooling, library quality was checked on a Bioanalyzer, concentration was measured with Qubit, and libraries were quantified with the Kapa Library Quantification kit. Paired-end 2 x 150 bp sequencing of the libraries was performed on an Illumina HiSeq 2500. To increase sequence diversity, about 24-32% phiX was spiked into each library pool. The study's own analysis went as follows. Quality-filtered reads were processed with the UMI-based MiGEC pipeline, and over 90% of raw TCR sequences were removed by the MiGEC pipeline during error correction. IMGT germline references were used for alignment of VDJ genes, and clonotypes were defined by a unique CDR3 amino acid sequence together with V-J genes. Clonal expansion, Shannon diversity, and CDR3 relatedness (CalcPairwiseDistances, ClusterSamples) were evaluated with VDJtools, and phylogenetic trees were built with CLCbio workbench. Using coefficient-of-variation modelling across technical triplicates, the study counted a clone as expanded if it had at least 8 unique UMIs. The public reads were reprocessed in TCRdb via fastp at Q25 and MiXCR, keeping in-frame beta chains. Rows with one shared CDR3 protein collapse into an entry with the most common genes and DNA. The V and J calls and clone size are TCRdb's, not the authors'. In all, the sample holds some 22,000 distinct CDR3 sequences, and around a sixth of those were seen once. Of the sample, 7.5% is held by the ten largest clones.

About this clonotype: The clone's antigen remains unknown. No base quality values were provided; no much bigger clone lies one nucleotide off.

The TCR comes from a woman between 18 and 30 years old with multiple sclerosis. Sequences were obtained from CD8+ T cells from blood.

The CDR3 region has the sequence CASSFIGGQELRVMGYTF. The DNA sequence is given as TGTGCCAGCAGTTTTATCGGAGGACAGGAACTTCGGGTCATGGGCTACACCTTC. The V and J segments used are TRBV28 and TRBJ1-2; 7 bases in the junction line up with TRBD1. V trim: 3 bases; J trim: 8 bases; unmatched bases: 21. Taken from cysteine to phenylalanine, the CDR3 has 18 residues. CDR3 DNA is the only sequence kept; it has 54 bases, read in frame from the first base. The germline V gene supplies CDR1 MDHEN and CDR2 SYDVKM.